The 20 T cell receptor beta chains reported below all come from one sample, sequenced in a study of CD8 T cells in ankylosing spondylitis. TCRdb re-derived calls from the 5' RACE reads in MiXCR, one entry per CDR3 protein. The table includes a few hundred thousand distinct CDR3 sequences, 20% to 25% detected once. The sequencing sample was made of blood, either unsorted or a sorted T cell fraction (not recorded which). The receptors derive from a male donor with ankylosing spondylitis or in good health (not recorded which).

The V call is TRBV7-9, the J call TRBJ2-7, with a weak D call TRBD2 (5 bases). The CDR3 is 15 residues long. V lost 5 bases to trimming and J lost 1 base, with 15 bases between them. Looked up from germline, CDR1 is SEHNR and CDR2 is FQNEAQ (reference sequence). The CDR3 nucleotides are TGTGCCAGCAGCCCCCGGGGATTACTATCCTACGAGCAGTACTTC. This sequence encodes CASSPRGLLSYEQYF.

The chain carries TRBV4-2 and TRBJ2-3, with D possibly matching TRBD2 (5 bases). Trimming removed 1 base at V and 4 bases at J, with 12 bases between. In germline, CDR1 is LGHNA, CDR2 YNFKEQ. This CDR3 has 15 amino acids. CDR3 DNA: TGTGCCAGCAGCCAAGTTGTAGGGCGGGCAGATACGCAGTATTTT. Residues: CASSQVVGRADTQYF.

This sequence joins TRBV4-1 and TRBJ2-7, with a possible D match to TRBD2 (5 bases). Trimming took 1 base from V and 9 from J, leaving 19 bases between them. The CDR3 extends over 15 amino acids. Germline loops: CDR1 MGHRA, CDR2 YSYEKL. CDR3 DNA: TGCGCCAGCAGCCAAGTCTCCGGGTCCCTCGGGGTGCAGTACTTC. Translating it yields CASSQVSGSLGVQYF.

The chain has TRBV7-9 and TRBJ2-3, with 10 bases that match TRBD2. Per germline, CDR1 SEHNR and CDR2 FQNEAQ (reference sequence). The CDR3 contains 15 residues. V was pared by 6 bases and J by 4 bases, with 7 bases of the junction left unmatched. CDR3: CASRKAGGGADTQYF. The CDR3, as DNA: TGTGCCAGCAGAAAAGCGGGGGGGGGAGCAGATACGCAGTATTTT.

V is TRBV6-1 and J is TRBJ1-2; TRBD1 matches at 7 bases. The germline V gene encodes CDR1 MNHNS and CDR2 SASEGT. Unmatched junction bases numbered 12, after V lost 3 bases and J lost 8 bases. The CDR3 runs 15 residues. The CDR3, as DNA: TGTGCCAGCAGTGAGCGGGGAGAAGGGGGCGAAGGCTACACCTTC. Its translation is CASSERGEGGEGYTF.

This chain joins TRBV9 and TRBJ1-2; D unclear. This CDR3 has 14 amino acids. Per the germline V gene, CDR1 is SGDLS and CDR2 is YYNGEE. V was pared by 2 bases and J by 4 bases, with 12 bases between. Written as DNA, the CDR3 is TGTGCCAGCAGCGTTGAGGGCTTTGGCTATGGCTACACCTTC. It yields the protein CASSVEGFGYGYTF.

The V gene is TRBV12-3 or TRBV12-4, the J gene TRBJ2-3, with 9 positions matching TRBD2. Trimming cost V 4 bases and J 0 bases; bases outside gene matches: 5. This CDR3 spans 16 amino acids. CDR3: CASSSLAGSSTDTQYF. The CDR3 DNA reads TGTGCCAGCAGTTCCCTAGCGGGGAGCAGCACAGATACGCAGTATTTT.

This clonotype occurred a few times. The rearrangement uses TRBV10-3 and TRBJ2-1, with 10 bases identical to TRBD2. Germline V gene sequence: CDR1 ENHRY, CDR2 SYGVKD. This CDR3 is 15 amino acids long. V lost 10 bases to trimming and J lost 5 bases; unmatched junction nucleotides: 11. The CDR3 DNA reads TGTGCCACGACGACCGGGACTAGCGCCCACAATGAGCAGTTCTTC. It encodes CATTTGTSAHNEQFF.

The chain employs TRBV3-1 and TRBJ2-7, with TRBD2 as a possible D gene (7 bases). The CDR3 runs to 16 residues. The germline V gene has CDR1 LGHDT and CDR2 YNNKEL (reference sequence). Between the trimmed V and J ends, which lost 4 bases and 5 bases, there was a span of 21 bases. CDR3 protein: CASSRPPNGGPDEQYF. Here the CDR3 DNA reads TGTGCCAGCAGCCGCCCTCCTAACGGGGGGCCCGACGAGCAGTACTTC.

The chain links TRBV28 to TRBJ2-7; no clear D. The CDR3 length is 15 residues. The V end lost 5 bases, the J end lost 2 bases, and 16 bases lay between the germline ends. The germline gives CDR1 MDHEN, CDR2 SYDVKM. This CDR3 is CASSPNRAKAYEQYF. Written as DNA, the CDR3 is TGTGCCAGCAGTCCAAACCGGGCCAAAGCCTACGAGCAGTACTTC.

The rearrangement uses TRBV2 and TRBJ2-7, with TRBD1 identical over 12 bases. The CDR3 covers 15 residues. The germline V gene has CDR1 SNHLY and CDR2 FYNNEI. The trim removed 6 bases at V and 4 bases at J, leaving 7 bases unmatched. The CDR3 is CASRTGQGASYEQYF. The CDR3 DNA follows: TGTGCCAGCAGAACGGGACAGGGGGCTTCGTACGAGCAGTACTTC.

This clonotype was seen more than once but under ten times. This chain joins TRBV4-1 and TRBJ2-3; 9 nucleotides agree with TRBD1. The CDR3 extends over 15 amino acids. The V segment lost 5 bases and the J segment 3 bases; nucleotides outside the gene matches: 6. CDR1 is MGHRA and CDR2 is YSYEKL in the germline V gene. The CDR3 DNA reads TGCGCCAGCAGCGAACGGACAGGGGTGACAGATACGCAGTATTTT. Amino acids: CASSERTGVTDTQYF.

A few counts support this clonotype. The chain carries TRBV7-9 and TRBJ2-1; 12 positions agree with TRBD1. V dropped 3 bases and J dropped 8; count of bases not matched to a gene: 5. CDR3 length: 15 amino acids. The germline V gene has CDR1 SEHNR and CDR2 FQNEAQ (reference sequence). The CDR3 is CASSFGTGGLDEQFF. CDR3 nucleotide sequence: TGTGCCAGCAGCTTCGGGACAGGGGGCCTGGATGAGCAGTTCTTC.

This chain links TRBV7-8 with TRBJ2-7, with a tentative D call TRBD2 (6 bases). Germline CDR1 SGHVS, CDR2 FQNEAQ. The length of the CDR3 is 15 residues. V was clipped by 0 bases and J by 3 bases, with 12 bases between them. CDR3 sequence (DNA): TGTGCCAGCAGCTTAGCGGAGGGAACCTACTACGAGCAGTACTTC. It specifies CASSLAEGTYYEQYF.

The chain links TRBV4-1 to TRBJ1-6; TRBD1 is a possible D gene (5 bases). Trimming pared 1 base from V and 5 bases from J, leaving 9 bases between. Looked up from germline, CDR1 is MGHRA and CDR2 is YSYEKL. The CDR3 has 15 amino acids. The CDR3 protein is CASSQGGLDNSPLHF. The CDR3, as DNA: TGCGCCAGCAGCCAAGGGGGACTGGATAATTCACCCCTCCACTTT.

This chain links TRBV10-2 with TRBJ2-5, with D maybe TRBD2 (5 bases). V shed 0 bases and J shed 5 bases, with 10 bases lying between them. The CDR3 runs to 14 residues. Germline V CDR1 and CDR2: WSHSY, SAAADI. The CDR3 sequence: CASSESTPGETQYF. The CDR3, as DNA: TGCGCCAGCAGTGAGTCGACTCCGGGGGAGACCCAGTACTTC.

The chain employs TRBV12-3 or TRBV12-4 and TRBJ2-7, with 7 bases identical to TRBD1. The junction had 6 bases not matched to a gene; V was cut back by 6 bases and J by 7 bases. The CDR3 sequence is 12 residues long. CDR3: CASRSTGIEQYF. The CDR3 nucleotides are TGTGCCAGCAGATCGACAGGGATTGAGCAGTACTTC.

This clonotype has just a few counts. CDR3 sequence reads: CASSLWGQGMDEQYF. CDR3 sequence (DNA): TGCGCCAGCAGCTTGTGGGGACAGGGAATGGACGAGCAGTACTTC. V and J are TRBV5-1 and TRBJ2-7; TRBD1 matches at 9 bases. CDR1 SGHRS and CDR2 YFSETQ come from the germline V gene. Trimming removed 1 base from V and 5 bases from J; junction bases left unmatched: 7. The CDR3 is 15 amino acids.

This chain connects TRBV14 to TRBJ2-7, with D maybe TRBD2 (5 bases). V was trimmed by 4 bases and J by 3 bases, leaving 10 bases between them. Germline V gene data show CDR1 as SGHDN and CDR2 as FVKESK. The CDR3 is made up of 13 amino acids. CDR3 amino acids: CASSPSDFYEQYF. The CDR3 bases are TGTGCCAGCAGCCCTTCGGACTTCTACGAGCAGTACTTC.

This clonotype was detected only a few times. The chain joins TRBV5-5 to TRBJ2-7, with TRBD1 matching 11 bases. From germline, CDR1 is SGHKS and CDR2 YYEKEE (reference sequence). Germline trimming cut 4 bases from V and 5 bases from J; bases unmatched to any gene: 5. The CDR3 is 14 residues long. The CDR3 reads CASSDGDRGDEQYF. The CDR3 DNA sequence: TGTGCCAGCAGCGACGGGGACAGGGGGGACGAGCAGTACTTC.